These T cell receptor beta chains were read from a single sample in a study of T cell repertoires in cytomegalovirus infection. No antigens are known for them. MiXCR, applied by TCRdb to the reads, yields one record per CDR3 protein. The sample has around 540,000 distinct CDR3 sequences; roughly a third are singletons. The sample here was cultured PBMCs, taken from culture after CMV antigen stimulation. The receptors were gathered from a human donor in good health (CMV status not recorded). Some clones in this sample may be carry-over from other donors' samples. CDR3s include the opening cysteine and the closing phenylalanine or tryptophan. The D gene is left open where the match is weak. A row's size may be missing; if present it is once, few, many or a size class.

D,J,size,V,DNA,CDR3
-,TRBJ2-3,-,TRBV7-8,TGTGCCAGCAGCCTCCTCCGGGGCGCGCCTCACACAGATACGCAGTATTTT,CASSLLRGAPHTDTQYF
TRBD2,TRBJ2-5,-,TRBV4-1,TGCGCCAGCAGCCAGGACGGGACTAGCATTGAGACCCAGTACTTC,CASSQDGTSIETQYF
-,TRBJ2-1,-,TRBV7-2,TGTGCCAGCAGCCCTCAGACTAGGGGCAATGAGCAGTTCTTC,CASSPQTRGNEQFF
-,TRBJ1-5,-,TRBV12-3/TRBV12-4,TGTGCCAGCAAGGGTGGGAATCAGCCCCAGCATTTT,CASKGGNQPQHF
TRBD2,TRBJ2-1,few,TRBV4-2,TGTGCCAGCAGCCCTCTTGGGACTAGCGGAACCTACAATGAGCAGTTCTTC,CASSPLGTSGTYNEQFF
TRBD2,TRBJ2-1,few,TRBV27,TGTGCCAGCAGTAGACTAGCGGGAGGGTTAGATGAGCAGTTCTTC,CASSRLAGGLDEQFF
TRBD1,TRBJ2-7,-,TRBV7-8,TGTGCCAGCAGCTCATATTCGCCGGGACAGGGCTACGAGCAGTACTTC,CASSSYSPGQGYEQYF
-,TRBJ1-1,few,TRBV12-3/TRBV12-4,TGTGCCAGCAGTTTCAGGGGCGTCACTGAAGCTTTCTTT,CASSFRGVTEAFF
TRBD1,TRBJ1-1,few,TRBV11-1,TGTGCCAGCAGCCGACGACAGGGTACTGAAGCTTTCTTT,CASSRRQGTEAFF
-,TRBJ2-7,-,TRBV12-3/TRBV12-4,TGTGCCAGCACTCTGGGAAGCTACGAGCAGTACTTC,CASTLGSYEQYF
TRBD1,TRBJ1-2,-,TRBV12-3/TRBV12-4,TGTGCCAGCAGCCCGACAGGGTTCGATGGCTACACCTTC,CASSPTGFDGYTF
-,TRBJ2-6,-,TRBV7-2,TGTGCCAGCAGCGCAGGGTTCGTGGGGGCCAACGTCCTGACTTTC,CASSAGFVGANVLTF
TRBD1,TRBJ1-1,-,TRBV15,TGTGCCACCAGCAGAGCAGGGGGAGTGAACACTGAAGCTTTCTTT,CATSRAGGVNTEAFF
TRBD2,TRBJ2-1,-,TRBV7-6,TGTGCCAGCAGCTTAACCCGGGAGGTCTCACACAATGAGCAGTTCTTC,CASSLTREVSHNEQFF
TRBD1,TRBJ1-2,few,TRBV7-3,TGTGCCAGCAGCTCCGACAGGGACGAGGGCTACACCTTC,CASSSDRDEGYTF
-,TRBJ2-1,-,TRBV11-1,TGTGCCAGCAGCTCCCCCCAACCTAGCGACGGTGAGCAGTTCTTC,CASSSPQPSDGEQFF
-,TRBJ1-2,-,TRBV10-3,TGTGCCATCAGTGAGGAGAACAGGTTGGGGGACTATGGCTACACCTTC,CAISEENRLGDYGYTF
TRBD1,TRBJ1-2,few,TRBV5-4,TGTGCCAGCAGGTCCGGGACAGATAACTATGGCTACACCTTC,CASRSGTDNYGYTF
TRBD1,TRBJ1-5,-,TRBV15,TGTGCCACCAGCAGAGATCTGACAGGGGATCAGCCCCAGCATTTT,CATSRDLTGDQPQHF
-,TRBJ2-6,few,TRBV11-2,TGTGCCGGGAAGGGGGGCCCTGGGGCCAACGTCCTGACTTTC,CAGKGGPGANVLTF
-,TRBJ1-5,few,TRBV25-1,TGTGCCAGCGGAGCGGGGGCAGACAATCAGCCCCAGCATTTT,CASGAGADNQPQHF
TRBD1,TRBJ1-4,-,TRBV28,TGTGCCAGCGGGGGACAGCCTGTCTCGGAAAAACTGTTTTTT,CASGGQPVSEKLFF
-,TRBJ1-5,-,TRBV11-1,TGTGCCAGCAGCCCCAGCGGGGGGAGGAATCAGCCCCAGCATTTT,CASSPSGGRNQPQHF
TRBD1,TRBJ1-3,-,TRBV7-3,TGTGCCAGCAGCTCCCCGACGGACAGGGACTCTGGAAACACCATATATTTT,CASSSPTDRDSGNTIYF
-,TRBJ2-2,-,TRBV2,TGTGCCAGCAGTGCCGAGTCCCCGGGGGAGCTGTTTTTT,CASSAESPGELFF
TRBD2,TRBJ2-5,few,TRBV13,TGTGCCAGCAGCGGCCGGGAGGCTAGCGGGAGTGAGACCCAGTACTTC,CASSGREASGSETQYF
-,TRBJ2-2,-,TRBV15,TGTGCCACCAGCACCCGACGGGGGATAAACACCGGGGAGCTGTTTTTT,CATSTRRGINTGELFF
TRBD2,TRBJ2-3,few,TRBV2,TGTGCCAGCAGTGGTTCTAGCGGATTAGAAAGACGCACAGATACGCAGTATTTT,CASSGSSGLERRTDTQYF
-,TRBJ2-6,-,TRBV5-1,TGCGCCAGCAGCTCAGGCGGGAACGGGGCCAACGTCCTGACTTTC,CASSSGGNGANVLTF
TRBD2,TRBJ2-3,many,TRBV20-1,TGCAGTGCTAGTGCAGACTTTAGCGGGGGGGGTACAGATACGCAGTATTTT,CSASADFSGGGTDTQYF
TRBD2,TRBJ2-5,few,TRBV18,TGTGCCAGCTCACCACCCGCTAGCGGGAGTTCGGGGACCCAGTACTTC,CASSPPASGSSGTQYF
TRBD2,TRBJ2-2,many,TRBV7-2,TGTGCCAGCAGCTCCGGACTAGCGGGAAACACCGGGGAGCTGTTTTTT,CASSSGLAGNTGELFF
-,TRBJ2-3,-,TRBV7-9,TGTGCCAGCAGCTTAGGTCCAGGGATCGCAGATACGCAGTATTTT,CASSLGPGIADTQYF
TRBD1,TRBJ1-5,-,TRBV20-1,TGCAGTGCCGACTCAGGGGGGGATCAGCCCCAGCATTTT,CSADSGGDQPQHF
-,TRBJ2-3,many,TRBV12-3/TRBV12-4,TGTGCCAGCAGTTTAGGTACGACGGCACCATACACAGATACGCAGTATTTT,CASSLGTTAPYTDTQYF
-,TRBJ2-2,few,TRBV7-2,TGTGCCAGCAGCCCCGGACGGCTGAACACCGGGGAGCTGTTTTTT,CASSPGRLNTGELFF
-,TRBJ1-5,-,TRBV29-1,TGCAGCGTTCAGTATAGCAATCAGCCCCAGCATTTT,CSVQYSNQPQHF
-,TRBJ1-1,few,TRBV5-1,TGCGCCAGCAGCTTTGGGACCAACACTGAAGCTTTCTTT,CASSFGTNTEAFF
-,TRBJ1-3,-,TRBV9,TGTGCCAGCAGCGTAGGACCCCCCGGGGTTGCTGGAAACACCATATATTTT,CASSVGPPGVAGNTIYF
-,TRBJ2-2,-,TRBV7-2,TGTGCCAGCAGCTTAAAGAAAGGACAGATCCACCCCCGGGAGCTGTTTTTT,CASSLKKGQIHPRELFF
-,TRBJ2-7,many,TRBV7-2,TGTGCCAGCAGCTTAGCGCCGGTGGAGCCCGAGCAGTACTTC,CASSLAPVEPEQYF
TRBD1,TRBJ1-1,-,TRBV6-2/TRBV6-3,TGTGCCAGCAGTAGACTTGGGGACAGGATATCGAACACTGAAGCTTTCTTT,CASSRLGDRISNTEAFF
-,TRBJ1-1,few,TRBV7-9,TGTGCCAGCAGCCCTCCCTACCAGGGCGCCCCTGAAGCTTTCTTT,CASSPPYQGAPEAFF
-,TRBJ2-5,many,TRBV9,TGTGCCAGCAGCGTGGCGGGAGAGACCCAGTACTTC,CASSVAGETQYF
TRBD2,TRBJ2-3,-,TRBV6-8,TGTGCCAGCTTTTCTAGCGGGGCGGGGGATACGCAGTATTTT,CASFSSGAGDTQYF
-,TRBJ2-1,few,TRBV7-3,TGTGCCAGCAGCTTACGGGCGGATTACAATGAGCAGTTCTTC,CASSLRADYNEQFF
TRBD1,TRBJ2-3,few,TRBV2,TGTGCCAGCAATGAACAGGGGGCGCTTGATACGCAGTATTTT,CASNEQGALDTQYF
-,TRBJ1-5,few,TRBV11-2,TGTGCCAGCAGCTTAGACCTCCCCGGCCAGCCCCAGCATTTT,CASSLDLPGQPQHF
-,TRBJ2-4,-,TRBV6-5,TGTGCCAGCAGTTACTCGAACGATCCCAAAAACATTCAGTACTTC,CASSYSNDPKNIQYF
-,TRBJ2-3,few,TRBV13,TGTGCCAGCAGCTCTAGGACAGGCACAGATACGCAGTATTTT,CASSSRTGTDTQYF